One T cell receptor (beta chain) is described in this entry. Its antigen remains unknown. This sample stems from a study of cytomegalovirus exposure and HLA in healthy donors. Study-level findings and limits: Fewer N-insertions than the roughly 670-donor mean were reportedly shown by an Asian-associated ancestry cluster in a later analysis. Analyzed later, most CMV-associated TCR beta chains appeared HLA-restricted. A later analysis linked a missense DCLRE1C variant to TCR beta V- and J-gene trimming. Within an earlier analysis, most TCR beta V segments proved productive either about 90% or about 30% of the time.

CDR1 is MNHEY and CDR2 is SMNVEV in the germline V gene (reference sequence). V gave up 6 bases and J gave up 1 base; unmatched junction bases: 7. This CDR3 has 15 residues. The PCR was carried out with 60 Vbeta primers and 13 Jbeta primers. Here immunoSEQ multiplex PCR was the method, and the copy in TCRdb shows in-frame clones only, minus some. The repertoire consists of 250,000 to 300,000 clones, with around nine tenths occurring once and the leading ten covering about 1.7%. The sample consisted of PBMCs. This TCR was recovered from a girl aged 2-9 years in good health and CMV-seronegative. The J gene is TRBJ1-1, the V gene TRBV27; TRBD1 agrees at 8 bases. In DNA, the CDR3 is TGTGCCAGCAGACGGACAGGGCCCTCGAACACTGAAGCTTTCTTT. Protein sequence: CASRRTGPSNTEAFF.